This is a list of T cell receptor beta chains from one sample in a study of T-cell reconstitution after alpha-beta-depleted transplantation in children. Using its own MiXCR run on the PCR reads, TCRdb lists one record per CDR3 protein. Among hundreds of thousands of distinct CDR3 sequences listed, about 12% were seen once. The material sequenced was PBMCs from the stem cell graft donor, taken from the stem cell graft. These receptors were obtained from a human donor who donated a stem cell graft to a child with combined immunodeficiency. The CDR3 runs from the conserved cysteine through the conserved F or W. The order of the fields is J gene, D gene, clone size, V gene, CDR3 DNA, CDR3 protein. The D gene is left open where the match is weak. Not all rows give a size; the values are once, few, many and, for expanded clones, a class.

TRBJ2-7 TRBD1 many TRBV29-1 TGCAGCGCTTCGACAGGGTACTACGAGCAGTACTTC CSASTGYYEQYF
TRBJ2-7 - many TRBV28 TGTGCCAGCAGTTTAAAGAGGGTCGAGCAGTACTTC CASSLKRVEQYF
TRBJ1-1 - few TRBV15 TGTGCCACCAGCAGAACAAGGATGAACACTGAAGCTTTCTTT CATSRTRMNTEAFF
TRBJ1-2 TRBD1 few TRBV7-2 TGTGCCAGCAGCTTAGACCACAGGGGGATAAACTATGGCTACACCTTC CASSLDHRGINYGYTF
TRBJ2-7 - many TRBV10-3 TGTGCCATCAGTGGAAGAGAAGATGGGTCCTACGAGCAGTACTTC CAISGREDGSYEQYF
TRBJ2-1 TRBD2 many TRBV12-3/TRBV12-4 TGTGCCAGCAGTCAAAGCGGGGGGGCCCCCTACAATGAGCAGTTCTTC CASSQSGGAPYNEQFF
TRBJ1-1 - few TRBV29-1 TGCAGCGTTGAAGGGGGGGCTTCGGACACTGAAGCTTTCTTT CSVEGGASDTEAFF
TRBJ1-1 TRBD1 few TRBV9 TGTGCCAGCAGCGGAGGACAGGGCGTTGAAGCTTTCTTT CASSGGQGVEAFF
TRBJ1-2 - few TRBV5-1 TGCGCCAGCAGCTTCGGACGGAGCAATGATGGCTACACCTTC CASSFGRSNDGYTF
TRBJ2-1 - - TRBV20-1 TGCAGTGCTGGAGAGGGGGGGCCCCGAGTTTACAATGAGCAGTTCTTC CSAGEGGPRVYNEQFF
TRBJ2-1 - few TRBV11-2 TGTGCCAGCAGCTCGGGCCTAATCCCCAATGAGCAGTTCTTC CASSSGLIPNEQFF